Listed here are 9 T cell receptor beta chains from one sample, sequenced in a study of OX40 agonist ivuxolimab in advanced cancers. Sequenced by immunoSEQ multiplex PCR; TCRdb stores in-frame clones only, minus some. This sample has 90,000 or so clones, with roughly nine tenths found just once. Sequenced here: CD4+ or CD8+ T cells sorted from blood, sampled in a trial of the OX40 agonist ivuxolimab. The source is an adult with an advanced solid tumor such as melanoma, head and neck, liver or kidney cancer.

The chain couples TRBV7-6 to TRBJ2-1; D perhaps matches TRBD2 (6 bases). V lost 5 bases to trimming and J lost 1 base, with 12 bases between them. This CDR3 contains 15 residues. Germline V CDR1 and CDR2: SGHVS, FNYEAQ. CDR3 in amino acids: CASSPLGLSYNEQFF. The CDR3 DNA sequence: TGTGCCAGCAGCCCGTTGGGACTTTCCTACAATGAGCAGTTCTTC.

The chain is built from TRBV20-1 and TRBJ2-7; D remains ambiguous. Germline V gives CDR1 DFQATT, CDR2 SNEGSKA (reference sequence). The CDR3 is 11 residues long. Trimming stripped 3 bases from V and 7 bases from J, with 10 bases between. For the CDR3, the DNA is TGCAGTGCTAGTTCCCGTGGGGAGCAGTACTTC. Encoded protein: CSASSRGEQYF.

This clone was detected once. V gene TRBV4-2 combines with J gene TRBJ2-7, with 10 bases fitting TRBD2. This CDR3 spans 18 amino acids. Germline values: CDR1 LGHNA, CDR2 YNFKEQ. V shed 0 bases and J 6 bases; nucleotides not matched to a gene: 14. The chain's CDR3 is CASSQEQNSLAGEIEQYF. The CDR3 DNA sequence: TGTGCCAGCAGCCAAGAGCAAAACTCCCTAGCGGGGGAAATCGAGCAGTACTTC.

This chain connects TRBV6-5 to TRBJ2-7, with D tentatively TRBD1 (6 bases). The CDR3 extends over 14 amino acids. CDR1 and CDR2 from the germline V gene are MNHEY and SVGAGI. Between the trimmed V and J ends, which lost 7 bases and 3 bases, there was a span of 16 bases. CDR3 region: CASKGTTLGYEQYF. The CDR3 DNA sequence: TGTGCCAGCAAAGGGACAACCCTTGGCTACGAGCAGTACTTC.

A single count supports this clone. CDR3 bases: TGTGCCAGCTCACCTATCACAGATACGCAGTATTTT. Protein product: CASSPITDTQYF. The chain couples TRBV18 to TRBJ2-3; D unclear. This CDR3 has 12 residues. Germline V gene data show CDR1 as KGHSH and CDR2 as LQKENI. V gave up 3 bases and J gave up 2 bases, with 3 bases separating them. Variable domain in full (rest from reference TRBV18 and TRBJ2-3): NAGVMQNPRHLVRRRGQEARLRCSPMKGHSHVYWYRQLPEEGLKFMVYLQKENIIDESGMPKERFSAEFPKEGPSILRIQQVVRGDSAAYFCASSPITDTQYFGPGTRLTVL.

The chain employs TRBV7-9 and TRBJ1-2; D is unresolved. From germline, CDR1 is SEHNR and CDR2 FQNEAQ (reference sequence). V lost 2 bases and J lost 3, with 13 bases in between. The CDR3 sequence is 15 residues long. CDR3 region: CASSLQIGRDYGYTF. DNA for the CDR3: TGTGCCAGCAGCTTACAGATTGGACGCGACTATGGCTACACCTTC.

The V call is TRBV5-4, the J call TRBJ1-1; 7 bases map to TRBD1. V shed 3 bases and J 5 bases; nucleotides not matched to a gene: 1. Germline V CDR1 and CDR2: SGHNT, YYREEE (reference sequence). The CDR3 spans 12 residues. CDR3 sequence (DNA): TGTGCCAGCAGCTGGGGACAGACTGAAGCTTTCTTT. It yields the protein CASSWGQTEAFF.

This clone was seen a single time. The chain carries TRBV29-1 and TRBJ2-2; D is possibly TRBD1 (6 bases). Germline-derived CDR1 and CDR2 are SQVTM and ANQGSEA. Trimming removed 7 bases at V and 2 bases at J, with 11 bases between. This CDR3 has 13 amino acids. The CDR3 is CSAKGHNTGELFF. Written as DNA, the CDR3 is TGCAGCGCGAAGGGACATAACACCGGGGAGCTGTTTTTT.

This clone appeared a few times. Here the CDR3 reads CASSQPGRSPLHF. The CDR3 DNA sequence: TGTGCCAGCAGTCAACCGGGCCGTTCACCCCTCCACTTT. The chain employs TRBV27 and TRBJ1-6, with unresolved D. Germline CDR1 is MNHEY and CDR2 is SMNVEV (reference sequence). V lost 5 bases to trimming and J lost 9 bases, with 11 bases between them. This CDR3 spans 13 amino acids.